These T cell receptor beta chains were read from a single sample in a study of blood T cell repertoires in COVID-19. Profiling relied on immunoSEQ multiplex PCR, and the TCRdb table lists in-frame clones only, not all of them. The table records about 180,000 clones, roughly 80% of them present only once. The sequenced sample consisted of peripheral blood. Receptor source: a human donor in a cohort sampled during active COVID-19. Each CDR3 is given without its conserved first and last residue. The order of the fields is V gene, J gene, CDR3 protein.

>TRBV7-8|TRBJ1-4
ASSLGQTIGEKLF
>TRBV4-1|TRBJ2-2
ASSKGGGGELF
>TRBV19|TRBJ1-6
ASSPRQGDNSPLH
>TRBV18|TRBJ2-2
ASSPTAGPGFGGELF
>TRBV6-2/TRBV6-3|TRBJ2-3
ASSQQDTQY
>TRBV6-2/TRBV6-3|TRBJ2-7
ASSPVRTGLVSYEQY
>TRBV6-5|TRBJ1-2
AAGQTRGYGYT
>TRBV19|TRBJ1-1
ASSIIPGQGAMNTEAF
>TRBV6-2/TRBV6-3|TRBJ2-1
ASSYGAGRSRNEQF
>TRBV20-1|TRBJ2-7
SAYREGEQY
>TRBV5-1|TRBJ2-3
ASSRTGDGADTQY
>TRBV12-3/TRBV12-4|TRBJ2-7
ASSLDRGGEQY
>TRBV11-2|TRBJ1-1
ASSLGGRQEAF
>TRBV7-9|TRBJ2-7
ASSLEGAYEQY
>TRBV15|TRBJ1-5
ATSIDNNQPQH
>TRBV2|TRBJ2-7
ASSERRGPYEQY
>TRBV19|TRBJ1-2
ASRWVGDGYT
>TRBV11-3|TRBJ2-3
ASSWGTSTDTQY
>TRBV2|TRBJ2-7
ASSGDRGMDEQY
>TRBV18|TRBJ2-1
ASSLYRVEQF
>TRBV10-3|TRBJ1-1
AITPAGMNTEAF
>TRBV7-3|TRBJ1-4
ASSLTSGIGEKLF
>TRBV9|TRBJ1-1
ASSVAPTGGAGYTEAF
>TRBV9|TRBJ1-2
ASSVAGTGGHGGYT
>TRBV29-1|TRBJ1-5
SVEETGAGGNQPQH
>TRBV4-1|TRBJ2-3
ASSQQGQGTDTQY
>TRBV6-5|TRBJ2-1
ASTQHHNEQF
>TRBV10-3|TRBJ1-1
AISRDSDTEAF
>TRBV7-3|TRBJ2-6
ASSPPSSGANVLT
>TRBV4-1|TRBJ1-2
ASSHTGSHYGYT
>TRBV2|TRBJ2-7
ASSEERGGPYEQY
>TRBV27|TRBJ2-5
ASSLLGQGVETQY
>TRBV5-1|TRBJ2-1
ASSEGTGGGDEQF
>TRBV24-1|TRBJ1-2
ATSDPDRGYGYT
>TRBV25-1|TRBJ1-2
ASSDPANYGYT
>TRBV25-1|TRBJ1-2
ASSELRQNYGYT
>TRBV27|TRBJ1-2
ASRNLGGGTGPIYGYT
>TRBV27|TRBJ2-7
ASSTSRNSYEQY
>TRBV18|TRBJ1-1
ASSPPGGQGTTEAF
>TRBV5-5|TRBJ2-3
ASSFGFKGPTDTQY
>TRBV27|TRBJ2-7
ASSLAGTAGSYEQY
>TRBV3-1/TRBV3-2|TRBJ1-2
ASSQSQGRGSYGYT
>TRBV5-6|TRBJ1-1
ASSWGQGAAGAF